One T cell receptor (beta chain) is described in this entry. Its antigen is not identified. PCR was performed a second time for about 7 to 11 cycles using a sample-barcoded 5' primer and a J-beta primer mix. TCRdb reanalysed the 5' RACE reads using MiXCR and keeps one entry per CDR3 protein. Of roughly 730,000 distinct CDR3 sequences in the sample, approximately 60% were seen once. These data come from a study of blood T cells in healthy people across ages. Study-level results: Long-lived and aged donors differed, with more naive CD4+ cells and higher diversity in the long-lived.

This CDR3 contains 14 residues. The germline gives CDR1 SGHTA, CDR2 FQGNSA. V lost 8 bases and J 3 bases, leaving 14 bases between the germline ends. The specimen was blood. V and J are TRBV7-2 and TRBJ2-1; D gene ambiguous. The clonotype comes from a man in his forties or fifties in good health. This chain's CDR3 is CASGIAPNYNEQFF. Here the CDR3 DNA reads TGTGCCAGCGGGATCGCGCCCAACTACAATGAGCAGTTCTTC.